This T cell receptor beta chain is drawn from a study of blood T cells in healthy people across ages. Primed by a sample-barcoded 5' primer and a J-beta primer mix, a second PCR proceeded for about 6 to 12 cycles. TCRdb re-derived calls from the 5' RACE reads in MiXCR, one entry per CDR3 protein. This sample has hundreds of thousands of distinct CDR3 sequences, with approximately 49% found just once. The CDR3 has 13 amino acids. Looked up from germline, CDR1 is SGHTA and CDR2 is FQGNSA. Trimming cost V 1 base and J 6 bases, with 8 bases left between them. This clonotype has more than one count but fewer than ten. What it recognizes is unknown. Study-wide findings and caveats: Calculation of diversity from one million T cells yielded estimates considered to be underestimates.

Sequenced input: blood. The receptor's source is a woman aged 60-70 years in good health. V and J are TRBV7-2 and TRBJ2-3, with D possibly TRBD1 on 6 matching bases. This chain's CDR3 is CASSLVRGDTQYF. The CDR3 bases are TGTGCCAGCAGCTTAGTGAGGGGGGATACGCAGTATTTT.